These 26 T cell receptor beta chains originate from one sample sequenced in a study of OX40 agonist ivuxolimab in advanced cancers. Measured with immunoSEQ multiplex PCR; TCRdb has only the in-frame clones, and not every one. Here the sample spans 90,000 to 95,000 clones, roughly 80% being singletons. This sample comprised CD4+ or CD8+ T cells sorted from blood, obtained in a trial of the OX40 agonist ivuxolimab. The receptors were gathered from an adult with an advanced solid tumor such as melanoma, head and neck, liver or kidney cancer.

The rearrangement joins TRBV11-2 to TRBJ2-7; 7 bases match TRBD1. Germline trimming cut 5 bases from V and 6 bases from J; bases unmatched to any gene: 19. CDR3 length: 17 residues. The germline V gene has CDR1 SGHAT and CDR2 FQNNGV. The CDR3 nucleotides are TGTGCCAGCAGCAAGGGATACGAACGACAGGGTTCGGGCGAGCAGTACGTC. Its translation: CASSKGYERQGSGEQYV.

This clone was seen more than once but under ten times. The chain combines TRBV18 with TRBJ1-1; possible D gene TRBD1, 5 bases. Trimming removed 5 bases at V and 1 base at J, with 8 bases between. The CDR3 totals 13 residues. Germline V gene sequence: CDR1 KGHSH, CDR2 LQKENI. The CDR3 loop reads CASSIRENTEAFF. The CDR3 nucleotides are TGTGCCAGCTCAATCAGGGAGAACACTGAAGCTTTCTTT.

This chain links TRBV2 with TRBJ1-4; TRBD1 matches 9 bases. The junction had 6 bases not matched to a gene; V was cut back by 4 bases and J by 6 bases. This CDR3 contains 15 residues. The germline V gene has CDR1 SNHLY and CDR2 FYNNEI. The CDR3 bases are TGTGCCAGCAGTGGAGGCGGGACAGGGCATGAAAAACTGTTTTTT. Translated: CASSGGGTGHEKLFF.

V gene TRBV6-5 combines with J gene TRBJ1-2; 7 nucleotides match TRBD1. This CDR3 has 16 amino acids. The germline gives CDR1 MNHEY, CDR2 SVGAGI. The V and J ends lost 4 bases and 1 base, in that order; junction bases with no gene match: 9. The CDR3 DNA reads TGTGCCAGCAGTTCCCAAGGGACAGACCTTAACTATGGCTACACCTTC. Encoded protein: CASSSQGTDLNYGYTF.

DNA of the CDR3: TGTGCCATCAGTGAGGCCACGACAGATACGCAGTATTTT. Translating it yields CAISEATTDTQYF. The rearrangement uses TRBV10-3 and TRBJ2-3; D uncertain. Trimming left V 2 bases short and J 3 bases short, with 6 bases between. This CDR3 is built from 13 residues. The germline V gene encodes CDR1 ENHRY and CDR2 SYGVKD.

This clone came up once. This chain connects TRBV18 to TRBJ2-1; TRBD2 agrees at 11 bases. This CDR3 is built from 18 residues. Trimming removed 1 base from V and 0 bases from J; junction bases left unmatched: 5. CDR1 KGHSH and CDR2 LQKENI come from the germline V gene. CDR3 coding DNA: TGTGCCAGCTCACCACTCGATCTAGCGGGGGGCTCCTACAATGAGCAGTTCTTC. It yields the protein CASSPLDLAGGSYNEQFF. The variable domain in full, with the rest retrieved from reference TRBV18 and TRBJ2-1, is NAGVMQNPRHLVRRRGQEARLRCSPMKGHSHVYWYRQLPEEGLKFMVYLQKENIIDESGMPKERFSAEFPKEGPSILRIQQVVRGDSAAYFCASSPLDLAGGSYNEQFFGPGTRLTVL.

The rearrangement links TRBV15 to TRBJ1-3, with TRBD1 matching over 9 bases. CDR3 length equals 15 residues. Germline trimming cut 2 bases from V and 8 bases from J; bases unmatched to any gene: 7. Germline V lookup: CDR1 LNHNV, CDR2 YYDKDF (reference sequence). The CDR3 nucleotides are TGTGCCACCAGCAGATCGAGGACAGGGGTAGACACCATATATTTT. It specifies CATSRSRTGVDTIYF.

J is TRBJ1-1 and V is TRBV7-6, with D perhaps matching TRBD1 (6 bases). The CDR3 consists of 13 residues. Deletions cut 4 bases from V and 2 bases from J, with 8 bases between. From germline, CDR1 is SGHVS and CDR2 FNYEAQ. In DNA form, the CDR3 reads TGTGCCAGCAGCTCGGACAGTAACACTGAAGCTTTCTTT. This gives the protein CASSSDSNTEAFF.

The rearrangement joins TRBV25-1 to TRBJ1-2, with unresolved D. V dropped 3 bases and J dropped 8 bases, with 16 bases sitting between them. CDR3 length equals 14 residues. The germline gives CDR1 MGHDK, CDR2 SYGVNS. CDR3 sequence reads: CASSDFVGEGGYTF. The DNA for the CDR3 is TGTGCCAGCAGTGACTTCGTTGGGGAGGGAGGCTACACCTTC.

The V call is TRBV6-5, the J call TRBJ1-3; no clear D gene. The germline V gene encodes CDR1 MNHEY and CDR2 SVGAGI. CDR3 length equals 15 residues. The V end was cut by 6 bases, the J end by 4 bases, with 16 bases between. This CDR3 is CASSLDISFGNTIYF. Here the CDR3 DNA reads TGTGCCAGCAGCCTCGACATATCGTTCGGAAACACCATATATTTT.

The chain links TRBV5-3 to TRBJ1-1; no clear D gene. TRBV5-3 belongs to the ORF category, with a function that is uncertain. The ends were cut back, 1 base at V and 5 bases at J, with 0 bases in the middle. The CDR3 extends over 10 amino acids. CDR3 amino acids: CARSLTEAFF. CDR3 DNA: TGTGCCAGAAGCTTGACTGAAGCTTTCTTT.

The genes are TRBV14 and TRBJ2-2; D may be TRBD1 (6 bases). Germline V lookup: CDR1 SGHDN, CDR2 FVKESK. Between the trimmed V and J ends, which lost 1 base and 3 bases, there was a span of 9 bases. The CDR3 runs 15 residues. The CDR3 DNA reads TGTGCCAGCAGCCAAGTTACAGGGTACACCGGGGAGCTGTTTTTT. Its translation is CASSQVTGYTGELFF.

This clone was counted a single time. The chain employs TRBV11-2 and TRBJ2-7; TRBD2 is a possible D gene (6 bases). The length of the CDR3 is 13 residues. Germline V gives CDR1 SGHAT, CDR2 FQNNGV. V lost 3 bases to trimming and J lost 2 bases, with 8 bases between them. The CDR3 coding sequence is TGTGCCAGCAGCTTGGGGGGAACCTACGAGCAGTACGTC. It encodes CASSLGGTYEQYV.

The chain carries TRBV5-3 and TRBJ1-4; 9 bases are a match to TRBD1. TRBV5-3 counts as an open reading frame of uncertain function. There are 17 residues in the CDR3. V gave up 2 bases and J gave up 7 bases; unmatched junction bases: 12. This CDR3 reads CARSLEAAGQGREKLFF. The CDR3 DNA is TGTGCCAGAAGCTTAGAAGCCGCGGGACAGGGCCGTGAAAAACTGTTTTTT.

The chain has TRBV6-5 and TRBJ1-6; D is undetermined. CDR1 MNHEY and CDR2 SVGAGI come from the germline V gene. CDR3 length: 13 amino acids. V lost 6 bases and J lost 0, with 3 bases in between. CDR3 amino acids: CASRDSYNSPLHF. CDR3 nucleotides: TGTGCCAGCAGGGACTCCTATAATTCACCCCTCCACTTT.

This clone showed up just once. The rearrangement links TRBV6-6 to TRBJ2-7; perhaps TRBD2 as D (5 bases). Germline V CDR1 and CDR2: MNHNY, SVGAGI (reference sequence). The CDR3 contains 14 residues. The V gene lost 1 base and the J gene lost 1 base, with 8 bases spanning the gap. Here the CDR3 reads CASSYLPGSYEQYV. The CDR3 bases are TGTGCCAGCAGTTACTTGCCGGGATCCTACGAGCAGTACGTC.

This clone was counted a single time. The CDR3, as DNA: TGTGCCAGTAGTAAAGCAGGGGACTACGAGCAGTACGTC. Encoded protein: CASSKAGDYEQYV. The gene calls are TRBV19 and TRBJ2-7, with D tentatively TRBD1 (6 bases). The V gene lost 4 bases and the J gene lost 3 bases, with 10 bases spanning the gap. Per the germline V gene, CDR1 is LNHDA and CDR2 is SQIVND (reference sequence). The CDR3 runs to 13 residues.

This chain joins TRBV5-1 and TRBJ2-2; D gene unclear. V lost 4 bases, J lost 1 base, and 5 bases lay in between. This CDR3 is 13 amino acids long. Germline lookup yields CDR1 SGHRS and CDR2 YFSETQ. CDR3 loop: CASSIKNTGELFF. CDR3 coding DNA: TGCGCCAGCAGCATTAAGAACACCGGGGAGCTGTTTTTT.

CDR3 amino acids: CASSSGTKNTGELFF. The CDR3 DNA follows: TGTGCCAGCAGTTCCGGGACAAAGAACACCGGGGAGCTGTTTTTT. This chain links TRBV6-1 with TRBJ2-2; D possibly corresponds to TRBD1 (6 bases). The CDR3 covers 15 residues. V was clipped by 5 bases and J by 1 base, with 11 bases between them. Germline lookup yields CDR1 MNHNS and CDR2 SASEGT.

This clone was found a few times. This chain links TRBV5-6 with TRBJ2-5; TRBD2 matches at 10 bases. The length of the CDR3 is 16 residues. Germline V gives CDR1 SGHDT, CDR2 YYEEEE. The V segment lost 0 bases and the J segment 1 base; nucleotides outside the gene matches: 3. The CDR3 nucleotides read TGTGCCAGCAGCTTGGGGCTAGCGGGGGTCCAAGAGACCCAGTACTTC. It encodes CASSLGLAGVQETQYF. Based on the CDR3 plus reference TRBV5-6 and TRBJ2-5, the full variable domain is DAGVTQSPTHLIKTRGQQVTLRCSPKSGHDTVSWYQQALGQGPQFIFQYYEEEERQRGNFPDRFSGHQFPNYSSELNVNALLLGDSALYLCASSLGLAGVQETQYFGPGTRLLVL.

The genes are TRBV30 and TRBJ1-2; D remains ambiguous. V dropped 2 bases and J dropped 2 bases, with 12 bases sitting between them. The CDR3 totals 14 residues. Germline CDR1 GTSNPN, CDR2 SVGIG (reference sequence). The DNA for the CDR3 is TGTGCCTGGAGTCGGCCCGGAGGAAACTATGGCTACACCTTC. It translates to CAWSRPGGNYGYTF.

The chain joins TRBV18 to TRBJ2-3, with 10 nucleotides matching TRBD2. J gave up 3 bases and V 6 bases, and 12 bases lay outside the gene matches. Looked up from germline, CDR1 is KGHSH and CDR2 is LQKENI. CDR3 length equals 17 residues. CDR3 sequence: CASSSLAGAPSTDTQYF. The CDR3 DNA follows: TGTGCCAGCTCCTCCCTAGCGGGGGCCCCATCTACAGATACGCAGTATTTT.

V is TRBV7-8 and J is TRBJ2-3, with D possibly matching TRBD1 (6 bases). Germline V lookup: CDR1 SGHVS, CDR2 FQNEAQ. The CDR3 runs 16 residues. The V gene lost 3 bases and the J gene lost 2 bases, with 15 bases spanning the gap. Written as DNA, the CDR3 is TGTGCCAGCAGCTTTCCAGGGCAGGGGATCACAGATACGCAGTATTTT. Translation: CASSFPGQGITDTQYF.

This sequence joins TRBV7-7 and TRBJ2-2, with D maybe TRBD1 (6 bases). V was trimmed by 5 bases and J by 6 bases, leaving 16 bases between them. This CDR3 comprises 15 residues. Germline lookup yields CDR1 SSHAT and CDR2 FNYEAQ (reference sequence). The CDR3 protein is CASSPRTALAGELFF. CDR3 sequence (DNA): TGTGCCAGCAGCCCCCGGACAGCTTTAGCCGGGGAGCTGTTTTTT.

The chain recombines TRBV27 with TRBJ2-3; 10 bases are shared with TRBD2. The germline V gene encodes CDR1 MNHEY and CDR2 SMNVEV (reference sequence). The J segment lost 4 bases and the V segment lost 0 bases, leaving 7 bases of the junction unmatched. The CDR3 sequence is 17 residues long. The CDR3 loop reads CASSLSWASGGSDTQYF. CDR3 coding DNA: TGTGCCAGCAGTTTATCGTGGGCTAGCGGGGGTTCAGATACGCAGTATTTT.

The sample holds one count of this clone. The V and J genes are TRBV15 and TRBJ2-4, with D maybe TRBD1 (6 bases). Germline loops: CDR1 LNHNV, CDR2 YYDKDF (reference sequence). This CDR3 contains 16 residues. Trimming pared 0 bases from V and 1 base from J, leaving 10 bases between. CDR3 DNA: TGTGCCACCAGCAGAGATCTGGGGGCGGCCAAAAACATTCAGTACTTC. Protein sequence: CATSRDLGAAKNIQYF.